Below are 27 T cell receptor beta chains sequenced from a single sample in a study of CD8+CD57+ T cells in acquired aplastic anemia. An expansion of CD8+CD57+ cells by flow cytometry had been shown in patients chosen for sequencing. TCR beta VDJ and CDR3 were profiled, and genomic DNA was the template. TCRdb independently ran MiXCR on the reads; one entry per CDR3 protein. The sample lists roughly 200,000 distinct CDR3 sequences; roughly 65% were seen once. The sample taken for sequencing was sorted CD4+, CD8+, or CD8+CD57+ T cells (not recorded which) from PBMCs. The receptor set was obtained from a human donor with aplastic anemia.

This clonotype counts as medium-sized. The chain links TRBV4-1 to TRBJ2-7; D may be TRBD2 (6 bases). From germline, CDR1 is MGHRA and CDR2 YSYEKL. V lost 2 bases and J lost 5, with 13 bases in between. This CDR3 has 14 residues. CDR3 sequence reads: CASSQNWRGHEQYF. The CDR3 bases are TGCGCCAGCAGCCAAAACTGGAGGGGCCACGAGCAGTACTTC.

V usage is TRBV15 and J usage is TRBJ1-6; perhaps TRBD1 as D (5 bases). This CDR3 is built from 18 residues. V was trimmed by 0 bases and J by 1 base, leaving 13 bases between them. From germline, CDR1 is LNHNV and CDR2 YYDKDF (reference sequence). CDR3 in DNA: TGTGCCACCAGCAGAGACAAGGGGTTGGGGTCCTATAATTCACCCCTCCACTTT. This codes for CATSRDKGLGSYNSPLHF.

The chain uses TRBV2 and TRBJ2-7; a possible D gene is TRBD1 (5 bases). CDR3 length: 13 residues. CDR1 is SNHLY and CDR2 is FYNNEI in the germline V gene. With 3 bases removed from V and 5 bases from J, the gap between germline ends came to 11 bases. The chain's CDR3 is CASSDAGFDEQYF. The CDR3 DNA follows: TGTGCCAGCAGTGATGCAGGGTTCGACGAGCAGTACTTC.

V gene TRBV7-9 combines with J gene TRBJ2-7; maybe TRBD1 (6 bases). The CDR3 extends over 13 amino acids. Trimming removed 5 bases at V and 10 bases at J, with 18 bases between. Germline V gene lookup returns CDR1 SEHNR and CDR2 FQNEAQ (reference sequence). For the CDR3, the DNA is TGTGCCAGCAGCGCGACAGGACCCCCTACTCAGTACTTC. As protein: CASSATGPPTQYF.

This clonotype came up many times. CDR3 residues: CASSSGTDYEQYF. The CDR3 DNA is TGTGCCAGCAGCTCCGGGACAGACTACGAGCAGTACTTC. The rearrangement uses TRBV27 and TRBJ2-7, with 7 nucleotides matching TRBD1. The germline CDR1 and CDR2 sequences are MNHEY and SMNVEV (reference sequence). J was trimmed by 3 bases and V by 6 bases; bases with no gene match: 5. CDR3 length equals 13 residues.

Details on this clonotype: One end of the junction does not line up with germline, which may come from a read error. J is TRBJ2-3 and V is TRBV5-5, with 9 bases that match TRBD2. Germline CDR1 and CDR2: SGHKS and YYEKEE (reference sequence). The CDR3 contains 15 residues. The CDR3 DNA follows: TGCGCCAGCAGCCAAGGAGGACTAGCGATAGATACGCAGTATTTT. Protein product: CASSQGGLAIDTQYF.

The chain is built from TRBV10-3 and TRBJ1-4; D not certain. The V gene lost 4 bases and the J gene lost 14 bases, with 14 bases spanning the gap. This CDR3 has 12 amino acids. CDR1 and CDR2 from the germline V gene are ENHRY and SYGVKD. CDR3 coding DNA: TGTGCCATCAGTGGAGGAGGGAAGGGCCTGTTTTTT. Translating it yields CAISGGGKGLFF.

The chain recombines TRBV19 with TRBJ2-7; tentative D call: TRBD1 (5 bases). This CDR3 region has 13 residues. Germline lookup yields CDR1 LNHDA and CDR2 SQIVND (reference sequence). V lost 6 bases, J lost 1 base, and 10 bases lay in between. The CDR3 DNA is TGTGCCAGTAGAGGCAGGGATTCCTACGAGCAGTACTTC. As protein: CASRGRDSYEQYF.

This clonotype was seen ten or more times. The chain is built from TRBV19 and TRBJ2-2; 7 nucleotides line up with TRBD2. V shed 5 bases, J shed 3 bases, and the junction held 9 bases outside the gene matches. The germline V gene encodes CDR1 LNHDA and CDR2 SQIVND (reference sequence). The CDR3 consists of 16 residues. The CDR3 DNA reads as TGTGCCAGTAGTGTCGGGGAGGGGTATTACACCGGGGAGCTGTTTTTT. Protein sequence: CASSVGEGYYTGELFF.

Notes on this clonotype: A much more abundant neighbour one base away suggests this may be a read error. The chain combines TRBV7-6 with TRBJ2-3; D possibly uses TRBD1 or TRBD2 (5 bases each). Germline V lookup: CDR1 SGHVS, CDR2 FNYEAQ. This CDR3 has 15 amino acids. CDR3 amino acids: CAGSRRRDSTDTQYF. CDR3 nucleotides: TGTGCCGGCAGCCGTCGTAGGGACAGCACAGATACGCAGTATTTT.

On this clonotype: The missing conserved phenylalanine or tryptophan at the end of this CDR3 makes a read error likely. This chain connects TRBV4-2 to TRBJ1-2, with TRBD1 matching over 7 bases. This CDR3 has 18 amino acids. J gave up 0 bases and V 0 bases, and 10 bases lay outside the gene matches. CDR1 and CDR2 (germline): LGHNA, YNFKEQ. The chain's CDR3 is CASSQEVGGTASNYGYTL. CDR3 DNA: TGTGCCAGCAGCCAAGAAGTCGGGGGGACAGCTTCTAACTATGGCTACACCCTC.

V usage is TRBV7-2 and J usage is TRBJ2-3, with TRBD2 as a possible D gene (7 bases). This CDR3 has 16 amino acids. Germline V lookup: CDR1 SGHTA, CDR2 FQGNSA. The V end was cut by 6 bases, the J end by 3 bases, with 19 bases between. As DNA, the CDR3 is TGTGCCAGCAGTCCGAGCAGGGGCGGGGGAACAGATACGCAGTATTTT. Translating gives CASSPSRGGGTDTQYF.

The chain uses TRBV19 and TRBJ2-1; D is possibly TRBD1 (6 bases). Trimming took 7 bases from V and 5 from J, leaving 18 bases between them. This CDR3 has 15 amino acids. Germline V gene lookup returns CDR1 LNHDA and CDR2 SQIVND (reference sequence). This CDR3 is CASTLGAFGNNEQFF. The CDR3 bases are TGTGCCAGTACCCTGGGGGCCTTTGGGAACAATGAGCAGTTCTTC.

V usage is TRBV24-1 and J usage is TRBJ2-2; D remains ambiguous. The V end lost 3 bases, the J end lost 1 base, and 2 bases lay between the germline ends. Germline CDR1 is KGHDR and CDR2 is SFDVKD. The CDR3 length is 13 residues. The CDR3 coding sequence is TGTGCCACCAGTGATAGGAACACCGGGGAGCTGTTTTTT. Protein: CATSDRNTGELFF.

This chain connects TRBV24-1 to TRBJ2-6; D is undetermined. The CDR3 is 13 residues long. The germline V gene has CDR1 KGHDR and CDR2 SFDVKD. Trimming stripped 5 bases from V and 4 bases from J, with 5 bases between. DNA for the CDR3: TGTGCCACCAGTGCGGCCGGGGCCAACGTCCTGACTTTC. Translating gives CATSAAGANVLTF.

In this sample, this clonotype turned up a few times. V and J are TRBV7-2 and TRBJ2-5; D is unresolved. The CDR3 has 15 residues. CDR1 SGHTA and CDR2 FQGNSA come from the germline V gene. With 2 bases removed from V and 2 bases from J, the gap between germline ends came to 12 bases. The chain's CDR3 is CASSLTRSRQETQYF. CDR3 coding DNA: TGTGCCAGCAGCTTAACCAGGTCGAGACAAGAGACCCAGTACTTC.

V is TRBV10-3 and J is TRBJ2-7, with D possibly being TRBD1 (6 bases). The V gene's germline CDR1 is ENHRY and CDR2 SYGVKD. CDR3 length equals 14 residues. The V and J ends lost 7 bases and 3 bases respectively, with 16 bases between them. CDR3 protein: CAITKYRELYEQYF. CDR3 nucleotides: TGTGCCATCACCAAGTACAGGGAACTCTACGAGCAGTACTTC.

Here the CDR3 DNA reads TGTGCCAGCAGCCCCAAAGTCAATACTGAAGCTTTCTTT. Translated, it gives CASSPKVNTEAFF. The chain links TRBV6-1 to TRBJ1-1, with unresolved D. This CDR3 spans 13 amino acids. Germline V gene data show CDR1 as MNHNS and CDR2 as SASEGT. Trimming cost V 6 bases and J 5 bases, with 13 bases left between them.

This clonotype was recorded at least ten times. The rearrangement links TRBV10-3 to TRBJ2-3; D perhaps matches TRBD1 (6 bases). The length of the CDR3 is 16 residues. V gave up 3 bases and J gave up 0 bases, with 13 bases separating them. Germline values: CDR1 ENHRY, CDR2 SYGVKD. CDR3 DNA: TGTGCCATCAGTGACATACAGGGAACTAGCACAGATACGCAGTATTTT. This gives the protein CAISDIQGTSTDTQYF.

Comments on this clonotype: Just one base apart from a much larger clone, this may be a read error. The CDR3 region has the DNA TGTGCCAGCGGGGGCCCCCTCAATGAGCGGTTCTTC. It is translated as CASGGPLNERFF. The genes are TRBV12-3 or TRBV12-4 and TRBJ2-1; TRBD1 is a possible D gene (6 bases). The CDR3 has 12 residues.

The rearrangement uses TRBV11-2 and TRBJ1-5; 8 nucleotides match TRBD1. The CDR3 covers 16 residues. Germline CDR1 reads SGHAT; CDR2 reads FQNNGV. Unmatched junction bases numbered 12, after V lost 1 base and J lost 10 bases. The CDR3 coding sequence is TGTGCCAGCAGCTTAGTCGCAGGGGGCGCTTTCCATCCCCAGCATTTT. It yields the protein CASSLVAGGAFHPQHF.

In regard to this clonotype: Germline and junction disagree at one end, which may indicate a read error. The chain is built from TRBV24-1 and TRBJ1-3, with a weak D call TRBD1 (6 bases). The CDR3 extends over 16 amino acids. In germline, CDR1 is KGHDR, CDR2 SFDVKD. The CDR3 DNA reads as TGTGCCAGCAGTTTACAGGGAACGAGGACTGGAAACACCATATATTTT. Encoded protein: CASSLQGTRTGNTIYF.

The V and J genes are TRBV7-3 and TRBJ2-3; D might be TRBD1 or TRBD2, each matching 5 bases. V dropped 5 bases and J dropped 1 base, with 16 bases sitting between them. The germline gives CDR1 SGHTA, CDR2 FQGTGA. There are 16 residues in the CDR3. CDR3 sequence (DNA): TGTGCCAGCAGCCCCCAGAGAGAGGGACGCACAGATACGCAGTATTTT. It specifies CASSPQREGRTDTQYF.

V is TRBV15 and J is TRBJ2-7; D may correspond to TRBD1 or TRBD2 (5 bases each). The CDR3 runs 16 residues. The V and J ends lost 1 base and 0 bases respectively, with 13 bases between them. Germline loops: CDR1 LNHNV, CDR2 YYDKDF (reference sequence). CDR3 in DNA: TGTGCCACCAGCAGAGGGACCGGGACGGGCTCCTACGAGCAGTACTTC. Encoded protein: CATSRGTGTGSYEQYF.

Concerning this clonotype: An end of the junction does not agree with germline; a read error may underlie this. The chain carries TRBV10-2 and TRBJ2-3; 12 nucleotides match TRBD1. Per the germline V gene, CDR1 is WSHSY and CDR2 is SAAADI. The CDR3 spans 17 residues. The CDR3 loop is CASSLWWDRGHTDTQYF. CDR3 DNA: TGTGCCAGCAGTTTGTGGTGGGACAGGGGGCACACAGATACGCAGTATTTT.

The chain has TRBV7-2 and TRBJ2-7; 9 nucleotides line up with TRBD1. The germline CDR1 and CDR2 sequences are SGHTA and FQGNSA. The V and J ends lost 6 bases and 4 bases, in that order; junction bases with no gene match: 1. This CDR3 comprises 12 residues. The CDR3 nucleotides read TGTGCCAGCAGGGGGACAGGGTACGAGCAGTACTTC. It yields the protein CASRGTGYEQYF.

The chain links TRBV10-1 to TRBJ2-1, with TRBD2 matching over 8 bases. This CDR3 is 15 amino acids long. V lost 10 bases to trimming and J lost 6 bases; unmatched junction nucleotides: 14. Germline CDR1 and CDR2: WNHNN and SYGVQD (reference sequence). The CDR3 sequence: CAITRVVAGCNEQFF. The CDR3 DNA sequence: TGCGCCATCACCCGGGTGGTAGCGGGATGCAATGAGCAGTTCTTC.